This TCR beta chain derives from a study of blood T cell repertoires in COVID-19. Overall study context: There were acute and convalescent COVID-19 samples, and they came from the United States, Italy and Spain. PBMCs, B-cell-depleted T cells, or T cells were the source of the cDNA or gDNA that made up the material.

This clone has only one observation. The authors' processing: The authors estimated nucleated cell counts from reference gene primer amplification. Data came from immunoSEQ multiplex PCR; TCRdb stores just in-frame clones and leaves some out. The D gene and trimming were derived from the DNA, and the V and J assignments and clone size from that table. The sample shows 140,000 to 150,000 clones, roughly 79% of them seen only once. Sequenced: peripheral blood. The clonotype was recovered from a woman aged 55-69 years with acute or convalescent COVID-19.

CDR3 sequence reads: CASSGGGPGTIYF. CDR3 DNA sequence: TGTGCCAGCAGCGGTGGGGGCCCCGGGACCATATATTTT. This chain uses TRBV9 with TRBJ1-3; TRBD1 is a possible D gene (6 bases). Germline CDR1 SGDLS, CDR2 YYNGEE. CDR3 length: 13 amino acids. The germline V and J ends were trimmed by 3 bases and 10 bases, with 14 bases remaining between them.